A single sample gave rise to the 2 T cell receptor beta chains below, sequenced in a study of T cells in Graves' hyperthyroidism and ophthalmopathy. What was amplified from RNA transcripts were TCR beta CDR3 regions. Researchers ran a first-round RT-PCR on the TCR CDR3 using the HTBI primer set. TCRdb re-called the multiplex PCR reads with MiXCR, one entry per CDR3 protein. Of around 290,000 distinct CDR3 sequences in the sample, approximately 13% are singletons; the top ten hold less than 8%. The specimen sequenced was blood. These receptors were obtained from a woman aged 35 to 49 with Graves' hyperthyroidism.

This clonotype showed up many times. The J gene is TRBJ1-2, the V gene TRBV2; the D gene is possibly TRBD1 (5 bases). V was shortened by 4 bases and J by 7 bases, with 13 bases between the two germline ends. The CDR3 consists of 13 residues. The germline gives CDR1 SNHLY, CDR2 FYNNEI. The CDR3 nucleotides read TGTGCCAGCAGTGCAAGGGGTCCAGGTGGCTACACCTTC. This gives the protein CASSARGPGGYTF.

The J gene is TRBJ1-1, the V gene TRBV4-2; weak D call: TRBD1 (5 bases). There are 18 residues in the CDR3. V shed 0 bases and J shed 2 bases, with 19 bases lying between them. In germline, CDR1 is LGHNA, CDR2 YNFKEQ. CDR3 region: CASSQDRWRGGRNTEAFF. The CDR3 region has the DNA TGTGCCAGCAGCCAAGATCGGTGGAGGGGTGGGCGTAACACTGAAGCTTTCTTT.